This TCR beta chain was identified in a study of cytomegalovirus exposure and HLA in healthy donors. Study overall: From donors who were HLA-typed, an early data release held about 85 million unique TCRs. Whole-study results and caveats: Earlier results showed most TCR beta V segments being productive about 87% or about 30% of the time. One later analysis reportedly identified an Asian-associated ancestry cluster that showed fewer N-insertions than the roughly 670-donor mean.

A multiplex PCR was run with 60 Vbeta primers and 13 Jbeta primers. Some clones are missing from TCRdb's copy, which holds only in-frame ones; the method was immunoSEQ multiplex PCR. The data hold about 160,000 clones, with about 80% observed a single time. The study sampled nominally healthy donors, though unrecorded immune exposures were likely. V dropped 4 bases and J dropped 5; count of bases not matched to a gene: 5. In germline, CDR1 is SQVTM, CDR2 ANQGSEA. CDR3 length: 13 residues. Remarks on this clone: Its specificity is not known.

The chain is built from TRBV29-1 and TRBJ2-1, with TRBD1 matching over 7 bases. Sequenced sample: PBMCs. The sequence came from a man aged 35 to 55 in good health and CMV-seronegative. DNA for the CDR3: TGCAGCGTTGGACAGGGAAGTAACAATGAGCAGTTCTTC. Protein product: CSVGQGSNNEQFF.